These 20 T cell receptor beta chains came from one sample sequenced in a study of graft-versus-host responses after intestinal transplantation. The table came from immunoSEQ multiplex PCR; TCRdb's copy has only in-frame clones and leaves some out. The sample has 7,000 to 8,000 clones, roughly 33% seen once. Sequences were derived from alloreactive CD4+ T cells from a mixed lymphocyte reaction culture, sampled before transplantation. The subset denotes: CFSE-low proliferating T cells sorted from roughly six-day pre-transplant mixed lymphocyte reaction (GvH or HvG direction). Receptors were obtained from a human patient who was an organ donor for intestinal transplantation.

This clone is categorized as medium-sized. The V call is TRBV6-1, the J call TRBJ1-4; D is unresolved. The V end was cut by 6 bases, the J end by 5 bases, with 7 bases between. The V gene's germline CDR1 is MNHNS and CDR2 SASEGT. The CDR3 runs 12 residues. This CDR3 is CASRGANEKLFF. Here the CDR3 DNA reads TGTGCCAGCAGGGGCGCAAATGAAAAACTGTTTTTT.

CDR3 nucleotides: TGTGCCAGCAGCCAAGGAGTAGCTGGGGAGCTGTTTTTT. Residues: CASSQGVAGELFF. The rearrangement links TRBV4-2 to TRBJ2-2; no clear D gene. Trimming pared 1 base from V and 8 bases from J, leaving 8 bases between. The CDR3 sequence is 13 residues long. Germline CDR1 reads LGHNA; CDR2 reads YNFKEQ.

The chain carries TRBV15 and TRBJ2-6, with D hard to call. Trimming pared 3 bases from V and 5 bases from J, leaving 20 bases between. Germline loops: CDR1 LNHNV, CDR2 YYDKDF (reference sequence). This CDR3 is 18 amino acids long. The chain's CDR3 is CATSSPLVRTERANVLTF. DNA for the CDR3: TGTGCCACCAGCAGCCCTCTGGTCAGAACAGAGAGGGCCAACGTCCTGACTTTC. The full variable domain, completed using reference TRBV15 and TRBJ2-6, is DAMVIQNPRYQVTQFGKPVTLSCSQTLNHNVMYWYQQKSSQAPKLLFHYYDKDFNNEADTPDNFQSRRPNTSFCFLDIRSPGLGDTAMYLCATSSPLVRTERANVLTFGAGSRLTVL.

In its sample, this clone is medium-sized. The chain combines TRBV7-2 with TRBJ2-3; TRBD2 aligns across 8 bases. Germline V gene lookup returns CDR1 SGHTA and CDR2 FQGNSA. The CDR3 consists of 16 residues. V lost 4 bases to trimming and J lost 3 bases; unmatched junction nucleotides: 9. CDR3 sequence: CASSSAPGTSTDTQYF. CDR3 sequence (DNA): TGTGCCAGCAGCTCGGCCCCCGGGACTAGTACAGATACGCAGTATTTT. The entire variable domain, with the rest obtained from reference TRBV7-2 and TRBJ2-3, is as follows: GAGVSQSPSNKVTEKGKDVELRCDPISGHTALYWYRQSLGQGLEFLIYFQGNSAPDKSGLPSDRFSAERTGGSVSTLTIQRTQQEDSAVYLCASSSAPGTSTDTQYFGPGTRLTVL.

The CDR3 here is CASSLGVAGATDTQYF. As DNA, the CDR3 is TGCGCCAGCAGCTTGGGGGTAGCGGGGGCCACAGATACGCAGTATTTT. The rearrangement uses TRBV5-1 and TRBJ2-3; 9 nucleotides line up with TRBD2. The V and J ends lost 0 bases and 2 bases, in that order; junction bases with no gene match: 4. This CDR3 is built from 16 residues. Germline CDR1 is SGHRS and CDR2 is YFSETQ.

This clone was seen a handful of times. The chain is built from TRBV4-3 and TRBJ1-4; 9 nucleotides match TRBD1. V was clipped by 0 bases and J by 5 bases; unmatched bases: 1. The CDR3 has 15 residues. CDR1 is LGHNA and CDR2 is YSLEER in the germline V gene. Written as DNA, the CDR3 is TGCGCCAGCAGCCAAGATGGGACAGGGAATGAAAAACTGTTTTTT. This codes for CASSQDGTGNEKLFF.

CDR3 sequence (DNA): TGTGCCAGTAGTATAGATAGATGGAATCAGCCCCAGCATTTT. It codes for CASSIDRWNQPQHF. The V and J genes are TRBV19 and TRBJ1-5; no reliable D call. Trimming stripped 0 bases from V and 4 bases from J, with 7 bases between. This CDR3 has 14 amino acids. Germline assignment: CDR1 LNHDA and CDR2 SQIVND (reference sequence).

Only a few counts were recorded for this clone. The chain's CDR3 is CATKALAGGSYNEQFF. Written as DNA, the CDR3 is TGTGCCACCAAAGCCCTAGCGGGAGGGTCTTACAATGAGCAGTTCTTC. The chain combines TRBV7-6 with TRBJ2-1, with 12 bases that match TRBD2. CDR3 length: 16 amino acids. V was pared by 10 bases and J by 4 bases, with 11 bases of the junction left unmatched. CDR1 is SGHVS, CDR2 FNYEAQ, per germline. The full variable domain, completed using reference TRBV7-6 and TRBJ2-1, is GAGVSQSPRYKVTKRGQDVALRCDPISGHVSLYWYRQALGQGPEFLTYFNYEAQQDKSGLPNDRFSAERPEGSISTLTIQRTEQRDSAMYRCATKALAGGSYNEQFFGPGTRLTVL.

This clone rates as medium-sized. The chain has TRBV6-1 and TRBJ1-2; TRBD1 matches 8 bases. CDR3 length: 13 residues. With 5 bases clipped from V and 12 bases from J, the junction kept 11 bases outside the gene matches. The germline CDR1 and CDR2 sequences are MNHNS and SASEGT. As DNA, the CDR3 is TGTGCCAGCAGTCGCAAGACAGGGGTTTTCCACACCTTC. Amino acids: CASSRKTGVFHTF.

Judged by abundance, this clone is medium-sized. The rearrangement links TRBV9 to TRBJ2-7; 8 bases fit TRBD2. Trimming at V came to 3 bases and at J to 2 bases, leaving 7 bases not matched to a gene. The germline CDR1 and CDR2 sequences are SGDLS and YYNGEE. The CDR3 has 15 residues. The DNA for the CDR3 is TGTGCCAGCAGCGCTACTAGCGGACCCCCCTACGAGCAGTACTTC. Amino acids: CASSATSGPPYEQYF.

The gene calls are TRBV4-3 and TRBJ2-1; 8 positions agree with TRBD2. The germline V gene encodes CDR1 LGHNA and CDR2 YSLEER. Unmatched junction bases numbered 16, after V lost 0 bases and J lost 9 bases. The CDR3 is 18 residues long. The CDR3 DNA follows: TGCGCCAGCAGCCAAGAAGGCGGGAGGCCCTGGGTGGCCAGTGAGCAGTTCTTC. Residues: CASSQEGGRPWVASEQFF.

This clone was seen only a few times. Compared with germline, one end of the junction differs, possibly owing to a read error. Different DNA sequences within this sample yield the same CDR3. Here the CDR3 reads CASSQTNYGYTF. CDR3 in DNA: TGTGCCAGCAGCCAGACAAACTATGGCTACACCTTC. The chain employs TRBV4-1 and TRBJ1-2; no reliable D call. CDR1 and CDR2 (germline): MGHRA, YSYEKL. CDR3 length equals 12 residues.

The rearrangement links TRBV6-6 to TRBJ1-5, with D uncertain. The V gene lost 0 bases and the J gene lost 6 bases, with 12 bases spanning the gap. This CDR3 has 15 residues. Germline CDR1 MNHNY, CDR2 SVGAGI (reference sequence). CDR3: CASSYSAGVVQPQHF. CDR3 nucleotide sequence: TGTGCCAGCAGTTACTCCGCCGGGGTGGTTCAGCCCCAGCATTTT.

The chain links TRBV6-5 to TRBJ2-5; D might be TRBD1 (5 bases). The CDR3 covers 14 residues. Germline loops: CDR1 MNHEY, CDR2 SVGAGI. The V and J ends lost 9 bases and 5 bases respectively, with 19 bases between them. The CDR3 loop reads CASAVRLGAETQYF. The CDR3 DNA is TGTGCCAGTGCGGTCCGCCTAGGGGCGGAGACCCAGTACTTC.

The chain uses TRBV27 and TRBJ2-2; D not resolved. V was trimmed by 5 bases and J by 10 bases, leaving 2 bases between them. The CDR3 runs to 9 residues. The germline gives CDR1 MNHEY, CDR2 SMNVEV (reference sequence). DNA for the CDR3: TGTGCCAGCAGTCAGGAGCTGTTTTTT. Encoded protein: CASSQELFF.

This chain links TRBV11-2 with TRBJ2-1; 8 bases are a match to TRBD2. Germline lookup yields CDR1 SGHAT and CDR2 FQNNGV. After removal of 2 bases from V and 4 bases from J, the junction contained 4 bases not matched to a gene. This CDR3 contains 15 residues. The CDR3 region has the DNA TGTGCCAGCAGCTTACGGGGACTAGTATACAATGAGCAGTTCTTC. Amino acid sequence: CASSLRGLVYNEQFF.

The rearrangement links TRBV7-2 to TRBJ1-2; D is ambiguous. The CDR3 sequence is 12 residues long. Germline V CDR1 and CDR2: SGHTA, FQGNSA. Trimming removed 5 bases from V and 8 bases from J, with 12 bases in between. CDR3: CASSPGLRGYTF. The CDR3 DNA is TGTGCCAGCAGCCCTGGACTAAGAGGCTACACCTTC.

The CDR3 here is CASSARRDTGPGYF. In DNA form, the CDR3 reads TGTGCCAGCAGTGCCCGCCGGGACACGGGCCCGGGGTACTTC. V is TRBV6-5 and J is TRBJ2-7; the D gene is possibly TRBD1 (6 bases). The CDR3 length is 14 residues. Germline V CDR1 and CDR2: MNHEY, SVGAGI. Trimming removed 5 bases at V and 12 bases at J, with 23 bases between.

CDR3 bases: TGTGCCAGCAGCTTAGGCAGATACACTGAAGCTTTCTTT. Translating it yields CASSLGRYTEAFF. The chain is built from TRBV11-2 and TRBJ1-1; D unclear. V dropped 1 base and J dropped 3 bases, with 6 bases sitting between them. There are 13 residues in the CDR3. CDR1 SGHAT and CDR2 FQNNGV come from the germline V gene. The entire variable domain, with the rest obtained from reference TRBV11-2 and TRBJ1-1, is as follows: EAGVAQSPRYKIIEKRQSVAFWCNPISGHATLYWYQQILGQGPKLLIQFQNNGVVDDSQLPKDRFSAERLKGVDSTLKIQPAKLEDSAVYLCASSLGRYTEAFFGQGTRLTVV.

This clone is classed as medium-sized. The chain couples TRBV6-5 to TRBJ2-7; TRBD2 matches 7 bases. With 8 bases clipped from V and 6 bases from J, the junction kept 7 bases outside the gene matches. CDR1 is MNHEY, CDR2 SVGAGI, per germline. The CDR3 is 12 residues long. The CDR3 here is CASREALGEQYF. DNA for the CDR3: TGTGCCAGCCGGGAGGCCCTCGGCGAGCAGTACTTC.